The subject of this entry is one T cell receptor (beta chain). A single count supports this clone. Its antigen is currently not known. Base qualities are missing; no much larger clone stands one base away. The immunoSEQ Assay, a bias-controlled multiplex PCR, was used to amplify TCRbeta CDR3 regions from genomic DNA. The authors processed their data as follows. Within the assay, amplification of reference gene primers was used to estimate how many nucleated cells each sample contained. To quantify the absolute abundance of each unique TCRbeta CDR3 rearrangement, sequence reads were collapsed and filtered. For each sample, productive Simpson clonality was calculated by taking the square root of Simpson's diversity index across productive rearrangements. TCRdb stores this immuneACCESS table with in-frame sequences only. Part of the clones is absent; in the studies checked, under half of the shortfall reflects unresolved V genes, and no reason is known for the rest. The V and J calls and the clone size are those of that table, but D and trimming were determined from the DNA. For this sample the table gives some 290,000 clones, of which less than 90% were detected only once. About an eighth of the sample goes to the ten largest clones.

CDR3 length: 16 amino acids, cysteine to phenylalanine. Only CDR3 DNA is held: 48 bases, read in frame from base 1. The CDR1 and CDR2 encoded by the germline V gene are LGHNA and YNFKEQ. The germline V and J ends show losses of 2 bases and 4 bases respectively, and no gene match explains 5 bases of the junction. One collaborating source in Seattle enrolled patients while the patients were actively infected and followed the patients over time throughout the course of disease. The collaborating institutions used their own protocols to collect whole blood in K2EDTA tubes. For TCRbeta analysis, collaborators shipped samples in one of three forms: frozen whole blood, isolated PBMCs, or DNA extracted from either of those sample types. This entry belongs to a study of blood T cell repertoires in COVID-19 (dated by TCRdb to 2020 to 2021). Notes on the research overall: Collaborator samples came from the United States, Italy and Spain and covered acute and convalescent phases of COVID-19. The repertoires were released in a freely available public database intended as a resource for research on the immune response to SARS-CoV-2. The prospective study material was composed of cDNA or gDNA derived from T cells, B-cell-depleted T cells, or PBMCs. Where HLA class I and class II types were available, the types were taken from metadata supplied by the sample provider, not from assay-based typing. Deeply sampled blood TCRbeta repertoires from subjects exposed to, actively infected with, or recovered from COVID-19 were included in the dataset. Sample metadata almost always included a de-identified subject ID, COVID-19 status, age in years and sex. Samples came from the ongoing ImmuneRACE study (first 160 participants) plus 1,254 subjects from 6 global collaborators.

Paper-wide results and their limitations: Clinical and demographic metadata were provided uncurated, with the amount varying by source and participant.

The receptor comes from a woman in her 30s with COVID-19, enrolled during active disease. The sequencing sample was made of peripheral blood. The rearrangement joined TRBV4-2 to TRBJ1-4; 9 of the junction bases match TRBD1. The CDR3 in this case is CASSQSPGQGNEKLFF. The DNA sequence is as follows: TGTGCCAGCAGCCAAAGTCCGGGACAGGGTAATGAAAAACTGTTTTTT.